What follows describes a single T cell receptor beta chain. The data originate from a study of blood T cell repertoires in COVID-19. CDR1 is LGHNA and CDR2 is YSLEER in the germline V gene. The CDR3 spans 12 residues. Trimming stripped 9 bases from V and 8 bases from J, with 15 bases between. TCRdb's table, derived via immunoSEQ multiplex PCR, lists solely in-frame clones and lacks some. The sample contains under 200,000 clones, more than 85% of which appear only once. The V call is TRBV4-3, the J call TRBJ2-3; the D gene is possibly TRBD2 (5 bases). Sequences were obtained from peripheral blood. This clonotype was obtained from a woman aged 80 or older in a cohort sampled during active or convalescent COVID-19. Written as DNA, the CDR3 is TGCGCCAGGAAGCGGTCCTGGGGTACGCAGTATTTT. Amino acid sequence: CARKRSWGTQYF.